This TCR beta chain was documented in a study of OX40 agonist ivuxolimab in advanced cancers. This table comes from immunoSEQ multiplex PCR, and its TCRdb copy is limited to in-frame clones, with some not included. This sample has approximately 24,000 clones, with roughly 84% found just once. Anyone with autoimmune disease history or systemic immunosuppression was excluded. The sample consisted of CD4+ or CD8+ T cells sorted from blood, taken in a trial of the OX40 agonist ivuxolimab. This sequence originates from an adult with an advanced solid tumor such as melanoma, head and neck, liver or kidney cancer.

CDR3 sequence (DNA): TGTGCCAGTAGGCCGCGGGGGGCCGCCTACGAGCAGTACTTC. Its protein product is CASRPRGAAYEQYF. The rearrangement links TRBV19 to TRBJ2-5, with 8 nucleotides matching TRBD2. Judging by the DNA end, TRBJ2-7 fits better; the J call may be wrong. This CDR3 comprises 14 residues. Germline CDR1 is LNHDA and CDR2 is SQIVND (reference sequence).